This entry lists 32 T cell receptor beta chains sequenced from one sample in a study of blood T cell repertoires in COVID-19. Profiling relied on immunoSEQ multiplex PCR, and the TCRdb table lists in-frame clones only, not all of them. The profile shows around 200,000 clones, 80% of them singletons. Input material: peripheral blood. The receptor source for this set is a human donor in a cohort sampled during active COVID-19.

The chain recombines TRBV28 with TRBJ1-1; D perhaps matches TRBD1 (6 bases). This CDR3 has 11 residues. Germline V gene lookup returns CDR1 MDHEN and CDR2 SYDVKM. V shed 10 bases and J shed 4 bases, with 10 bases lying between them. The CDR3 DNA reads as TGTGCCACCGGGACATTCACTGAAGCTTTCTTT. It translates to CATGTFTEAFF.

This clone came up once. The chain uses TRBV2 and TRBJ1-1; TRBD1 agrees at 10 bases. CDR3 length: 14 residues. The V gene end was trimmed by 6 bases and the J gene end by 2 bases; junction bases not matched to a gene: 3. Germline V CDR1 and CDR2: SNHLY, FYNNEI. CDR3 region: CASRGDRGNTEAFF. The CDR3 coding sequence is TGTGCCAGCAGGGGGGACAGGGGAAACACTGAAGCTTTCTTT. Full variable domain (rest looked up from reference TRBV2 and TRBJ1-1): EPEVTQTPSHQVTQMGQEVILRCVPISNHLYFYWYRQILGQKVEFLVSFYNNEISEKSEIFDDQFSVERPDGSNFTLKIRSTKLEDSAMYFCASRGDRGNTEAFFGQGTRLTVV.

The chain carries TRBV7-2 and TRBJ1-3; D is possibly TRBD1 (5 bases). Trimming stripped 5 bases from V and 4 bases from J, with 9 bases between. The CDR3 sequence is 13 residues long. Germline values: CDR1 SGHTA, CDR2 FQGNSA. The CDR3, as DNA: TGTGCCAGCAGCGGCAACAGGGGAAACACCATATATTTT. Protein product: CASSGNRGNTIYF.

The J gene is TRBJ1-2, the V gene TRBV29-1; the match to TRBD1 covers 7 bases. The length of the CDR3 is 11 residues. Trimming removed 5 bases from V and 7 bases from J; junction bases left unmatched: 4. CDR1 is SQVTM, CDR2 ANQGSEA, per germline. The CDR3 protein is CSVRQGPGYTF. CDR3 DNA: TGCAGCGTTCGACAGGGACCTGGCTACACCTTC.

The genes are TRBV7-8 and TRBJ2-4, with TRBD2 identical over 12 bases. The CDR3 has 19 amino acids. The germline V gene encodes CDR1 SGHVS and CDR2 FQNEAQ. The trim removed 5 bases at V and 2 bases at J, leaving 13 bases unmatched. The CDR3 DNA is TGTGCCAGCAGCCCCCTCCCTAGCGGGAGGGCCCTGACCAAAAACATTCAGTACTTC. This codes for CASSPLPSGRALTKNIQYF.

The J gene is TRBJ1-1, the V gene TRBV12-3 or TRBV12-4, with a weak D call TRBD1 (5 bases). This CDR3 has 13 residues. V lost 3 bases, J lost 6 bases, and 11 bases lay in between. CDR3 in DNA: TGTGCCAGCAGTTTCGGAGGGGTGGCTGAAGCTTTCTTT. It is translated as CASSFGGVAEAFF.

The V call is TRBV7-3, the J call TRBJ2-7, with 7 bases matching TRBD2. This CDR3 has 15 residues. Unmatched junction bases numbered 9, after V lost 1 base and J lost 6 bases. CDR1 is SGHTA, CDR2 FQGTGA, per germline. The CDR3 sequence is CASSLSGGSILEQYF. The CDR3, as DNA: TGTGCCAGCAGCTTAAGTGGCGGGAGTATCCTCGAGCAGTACTTC.

In DNA, the CDR3 is TGTGCCAGCAGCAAAGGGCTAGCGGGAGGGAGCTCCTACGAGCAGTACTTC. This encodes CASSKGLAGGSSYEQYF. The genes are TRBV21-1 and TRBJ2-7; no DNA check was done on the table's D call, TRBD2. TRBV21-1 is labeled a pseudogene. The CDR3 extends over 17 amino acids.

The chain links TRBV28 to TRBJ1-2; 8 bases fit TRBD1. This CDR3 comprises 13 residues. CDR1 and CDR2 from the germline V gene are MDHEN and SYDVKM. J gave up 4 bases and V 4 bases, and 2 bases lay outside the gene matches. CDR3 sequence (DNA): TGTGCCAGCAGTTCGGACAGGGCCTATGGCTACACCTTC. It codes for CASSSDRAYGYTF.

The chain links TRBV24-1 to TRBJ2-2; D call uncertain. Germline V lookup: CDR1 KGHDR, CDR2 SFDVKD. This CDR3 region has 15 residues. Trimming took 3 bases from V and 0 from J, leaving 7 bases between them. Here the CDR3 reads CATSDRLSNTGELFF. In nucleotides, the CDR3 is TGTGCCACCAGTGATCGTCTGTCGAACACCGGGGAGCTGTTTTTT.

This chain connects TRBV6-6 to TRBJ2-7; 13 bases are a match to TRBD2. CDR3 length equals 18 residues. Germline V gene lookup returns CDR1 MNHNY and CDR2 SVGAGI (reference sequence). With 5 bases clipped from V and 2 bases from J, the junction kept 12 bases outside the gene matches. The CDR3 loop reads CASSLLSPGLAGTYEQYF. As DNA, the CDR3 is TGTGCCAGCAGTCTACTCTCCCCGGGACTAGCGGGAACCTACGAGCAGTACTTC.

In its sample, this clone was seen once. The J gene is TRBJ1-2, the V gene TRBV27, with 8 bases matching TRBD1. Germline loops: CDR1 MNHEY, CDR2 SMNVEV (reference sequence). The CDR3 has 14 amino acids. The junction had 7 bases not matched to a gene; V was cut back by 2 bases and J by 8 bases. CDR3 bases: TGTGCCAGCAGTTTAGCGGGCAGGGGGCAAGGCTACACCTTC. Translation gives CASSLAGRGQGYTF.

The chain has TRBV18 and TRBJ2-1, with TRBD2 matching 11 bases. The CDR3 covers 16 residues. The germline V gene has CDR1 KGHSH and CDR2 LQKENI. V lost 3 bases and J lost 4; bases outside the gene matches: 5. The CDR3, as DNA: TGTGCCAGCTCACCTTTGGGACTAGCGGTTTACAATGAGCAGTTCTTC. It is translated as CASSPLGLAVYNEQFF.

The chain employs TRBV6-1 and TRBJ2-7; TRBD1 matches 8 bases. With V trimmed by 1 base and J by 2 bases, 16 bases remained unmatched. The CDR3 totals 19 residues. Per the germline V gene, CDR1 is MNHNS and CDR2 is SASEGT. The CDR3 DNA sequence: TGTGCCAGCAGTGAAGGGACAGGGTTTTCGTACGGGAGACCCTACGAGCAGTACTTC. This sequence encodes CASSEGTGFSYGRPYEQYF.

This clone appeared once. The rearrangement links TRBV28 to TRBJ2-1, with 8 bases fitting TRBD2. V shed 1 base and J 6 bases; nucleotides not matched to a gene: 8. Germline-derived CDR1 and CDR2 are MDHEN and SYDVKM. The CDR3 runs 16 residues. CDR3 nucleotides: TGTGCCAGCAGTTTATCACCGGGACTAGGAGGCAATGAGCAGTTCTTC. This gives the protein CASSLSPGLGGNEQFF.

The CDR3 DNA reads TGTGCCAGCTCACCCTCGCGGACAGGGGGCTACGAGCAGTACTTC. Its translation: CASSPSRTGGYEQYF. This chain joins TRBV18 and TRBJ2-7, with 10 bases aligning to TRBD1. Germline loops: CDR1 KGHSH, CDR2 LQKENI. The length of the CDR3 is 15 residues. V was clipped by 3 bases and J by 3 bases; unmatched bases: 5.

J is TRBJ1-4 and V is TRBV7-9; D unresolved. Deletions cut 0 bases from V and 14 bases from J, with 13 bases between. The germline gives CDR1 SEHNR, CDR2 FQNEAQ (reference sequence). This CDR3 comprises 13 residues. The DNA of the CDR3 is TGTGCCAGCAGCTTAGCCACGACATCTTATCTGTTTTTT. Translation: CASSLATTSYLFF.

This clone was recorded once. Given a much more abundant clone one base away, this may be a read error. In the same sample, other DNA sequences code for this CDR3. The chain links TRBV27 to TRBJ2-7; TRBD1 agrees at 9 bases. This CDR3 is built from 13 residues. Germline loops: CDR1 MNHEY, CDR2 SMNVEV (reference sequence). The trim removed 8 bases at V and 2 bases at J, leaving 4 bases unmatched. CDR3 nucleotides: TGTGCCAGCGGGGACAGGGATCCCTACGAGCAGTACTTC. It codes for CASGDRDPYEQYF.

The chain is built from TRBV19 and TRBJ2-3, with D tentatively TRBD1 (5 bases). Trimming left V 3 bases short and J 6 bases short, with 16 bases between. The CDR3 is 15 amino acids. Germline V lookup: CDR1 LNHDA, CDR2 SQIVND (reference sequence). CDR3 in amino acids: CASSIPGWGLDTQYF. The CDR3 nucleotides are TGTGCCAGTAGTATTCCAGGGTGGGGATTGGATACGCAGTATTTT.

This rearrangement joins TRBV6-6 to TRBJ1-1, with D possibly being TRBD1 (5 bases). The CDR3 has 15 amino acids. Germline CDR1 MNHNY, CDR2 SVGAGI (reference sequence). Trimming cost V 6 bases and J 1 base, with 15 bases left between them. The CDR3 region is CASRPRVGANTEAFF. CDR3 DNA sequence: TGTGCCAGCAGACCCCGTGTAGGGGCGAACACTGAAGCTTTCTTT.

This clone was counted at least ten times. The chain has TRBV19 and TRBJ1-1; D gene ambiguous. V lost 3 bases to trimming and J lost 0 bases, with 11 bases between them. Germline V gene lookup returns CDR1 LNHDA and CDR2 SQIVND (reference sequence). The CDR3 covers 15 residues. As DNA, the CDR3 is TGTGCCAGTAGTATTGGAGGGCAGGTGAACACTGAAGCTTTCTTT. It encodes CASSIGGQVNTEAFF. Complete variable domain (other parts from reference TRBV19 and TRBJ1-1): DGGITQSPKYLFRKEGQNVTLSCEQNLNHDAMYWYRQDPGQGLRLIYYSQIVNDFQKGDIAEGYSVSREKKESFPLTVTSAQKNPTAFYLCASSIGGQVNTEAFFGQGTRLTVV.

This chain uses TRBV4-3 with TRBJ2-1, with D perhaps TRBD2 (6 bases). Trimming removed 0 bases at V and 4 bases at J, with 13 bases between. CDR3 size: 16 residues. Germline CDR1 reads LGHNA; CDR2 reads YSLEER. For the CDR3, the DNA is TGCGCCAGCAGCCAAGAAGGGCGGAGCGGGTACAATGAGCAGTTCTTC. Translated: CASSQEGRSGYNEQFF.

The gene calls are TRBV11-2 and TRBJ2-7; 7 bases line up with TRBD1. Trimming cost V 1 base and J 1 base; bases outside gene matches: 4. The germline gives CDR1 SGHAT, CDR2 FQNNGV. CDR3 length equals 15 residues. This chain's CDR3 is CASSLGWGQSYEQYF. DNA for the CDR3: TGTGCCAGCAGCTTAGGGTGGGGACAGTCCTACGAGCAGTACTTC.

This clone has more than one count but fewer than ten. The J gene is TRBJ1-6, the V gene TRBV9, with TRBD1 matching 9 bases. Germline V lookup: CDR1 SGDLS, CDR2 YYNGEE. The CDR3 length is 17 residues. V lost 3 bases to trimming and J lost 11 bases; unmatched junction nucleotides: 15. Here the CDR3 DNA reads TGTGCCAGCAGCGCTCTCTCGGGGGGGACAGGGTTCACACCCCTCCACTTT. Translation gives CASSALSGGTGFTPLHF. The variable domain in full, completed from reference TRBV9 and TRBJ1-6, reads DSGVTQTPKHLITATGQRVTLRCSPRSGDLSVYWYQQSLDQGLQFLIQYYNGEERAKGNILERFSAQQFPDLHSELNLSSLELGDSALYFCASSALSGGTGFTPLHFGNGTRLTVT.

Only a few counts were recorded for this clone. The chain has TRBV9 and TRBJ2-1; D is perhaps TRBD1 (6 bases). V lost 5 bases, J lost 0 bases, and 12 bases lay in between. The V gene's germline CDR1 is SGDLS and CDR2 YYNGEE. This CDR3 comprises 15 residues. Written as DNA, the CDR3 is TGTGCCAGCAGTACCACGGGACACTCCTACAATGAGCAGTTCTTC. Its translation: CASSTTGHSYNEQFF.

In its sample, this clone was seen a few times. DNA for the CDR3: TGTGCCAGCACTTCCAGCGGGGCCTACGAGCAGTACTTC. It specifies CASTSSGAYEQYF. J is TRBJ2-7 and V is TRBV11-2; TRBD2 matches 7 bases. This CDR3 has 13 amino acids. Germline values: CDR1 SGHAT, CDR2 FQNNGV. V gave up 7 bases and J gave up 2 bases; unmatched junction bases: 5. The full variable domain, completed using reference TRBV11-2 and TRBJ2-7, is EAGVAQSPRYKIIEKRQSVAFWCNPISGHATLYWYQQILGQGPKLLIQFQNNGVVDDSQLPKDRFSAERLKGVDSTLKIQPAKLEDSAVYLCASTSSGAYEQYFGPGTRLTVT.

This chain connects TRBV23-1 to TRBJ1-4; D uncertain. TRBV23-1 is assigned to the ORF class and has an uncertain function. Between the trimmed V and J ends, which lost 4 bases and 3 bases, there was a span of 18 bases. The CDR3 has 17 residues. The CDR3 here is CASSRERLTGANEKLFF. The DNA of the CDR3 is TGCGCCAGCAGTCGGGAAAGACTAACCGGGGCTAATGAAAAACTGTTTTTT.

The chain couples TRBV7-3 to TRBJ2-7; D not certain. CDR3 size: 14 residues. The V gene lost 5 bases and the J gene lost 1 base, with 12 bases spanning the gap. Germline V lookup: CDR1 SGHTA, CDR2 FQGTGA. DNA for the CDR3: TGTGCCAGCAGCCCACTTGGAGTTTCCTACGAGCAGTACTTC. Translating it yields CASSPLGVSYEQYF.

V is TRBV3-1 (or the pseudogene TRBV3-2) and J is TRBJ2-3, with 10 bases aligning to TRBD1. J gave up 1 base and V 4 bases, and 5 bases lay outside the gene matches. Germline values: CDR1 LGHDT, CDR2 YNNKEL (reference sequence). This CDR3 has 16 residues. The CDR3 region has the DNA TGTGCCAGCAGCCTCTACGGGACAGGGGGCACAGATACGCAGTATTTT. Translation: CASSLYGTGGTDTQYF.

V usage is TRBV3-1 (or the pseudogene TRBV3-2) and J usage is TRBJ2-5; perhaps TRBD1 as D (6 bases). The germline gives CDR1 LGHDT, CDR2 YNNKEL (reference sequence). Trimming left V 0 bases short and J 5 bases short, with 19 bases between. The CDR3 consists of 17 residues. The DNA of the CDR3 is TGTGCCAGCAGCCAAGATCGTTTTAGGGGGAATGGTGAGACCCAGTACTTC. This codes for CASSQDRFRGNGETQYF.

The chain recombines TRBV28 with TRBJ2-7; 7 nucleotides match TRBD1. Per the germline V gene, CDR1 is MDHEN and CDR2 is SYDVKM. J was trimmed by 0 bases and V by 7 bases; bases with no gene match: 21. The CDR3 extends over 19 amino acids. The CDR3 coding sequence is TGTGCCAGCAAATCACTGTTGGGCCCTCCGGGACAGTACTCCTACGAGCAGTACTTC. As protein: CASKSLLGPPGQYSYEQYF.

This clone was observed a few times. This rearrangement joins TRBV30 to TRBJ1-2; no clear D. Trimming shortened V by 1 base and J by 1 base, and 7 bases separated the two germline ends. This CDR3 spans 13 amino acids. The germline gives CDR1 GTSNPN, CDR2 SVGIG (reference sequence). CDR3: CAWSGSLNYGYTF. DNA of the CDR3: TGTGCCTGGAGTGGGAGCCTTAACTATGGCTACACCTTC.